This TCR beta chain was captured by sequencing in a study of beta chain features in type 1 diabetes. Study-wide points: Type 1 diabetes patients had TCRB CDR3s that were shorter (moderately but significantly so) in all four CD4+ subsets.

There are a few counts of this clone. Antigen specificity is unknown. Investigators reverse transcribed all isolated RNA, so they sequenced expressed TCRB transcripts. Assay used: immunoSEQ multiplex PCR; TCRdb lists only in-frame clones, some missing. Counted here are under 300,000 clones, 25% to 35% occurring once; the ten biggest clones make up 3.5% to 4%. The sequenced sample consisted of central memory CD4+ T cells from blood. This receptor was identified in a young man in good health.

The CDR3 nucleotides read TGTGCCAGCAGCTACAGGGGAGAAGGGGATACGCAGTATTTT. Its translation is CASSYRGEGDTQYF. The rearrangement uses TRBV7-9 and TRBJ2-3; TRBD1 agrees at 7 bases. Germline CDR1 and CDR2: SEHNR and FQNEAQ (reference sequence). This CDR3 comprises 14 residues. After removal of 4 bases from V and 6 bases from J, the junction contained 7 bases not matched to a gene.